The clone carrying this T cell receptor beta chain was detected a few times. This record comes from a study of response to subunit inactivated influenza vaccine. Each CDR3 protein gets one entry after TCRdb re-called the RT-PCR reads with MiXCR. This table holds about 520,000 distinct CDR3 sequences, around 25% found once. The sequence derives from a man in his fifties who received an inactivated influenza vaccine. Sequenced material: CD4+ T cells sorted from PBMCs, taken 5 days after vaccination.

This chain's CDR3 is CASTYSGGEETQYF. The CDR3 region has the DNA TGTGCCAGCACCTATAGCGGGGGGGAAGAGACCCAGTACTTC. The rearrangement joins TRBV12-3 or TRBV12-4 to TRBJ2-5, with TRBD2 matching 11 bases. V shed 7 bases, J shed 3 bases, and the junction held 4 bases outside the gene matches. The CDR3 runs 14 residues.